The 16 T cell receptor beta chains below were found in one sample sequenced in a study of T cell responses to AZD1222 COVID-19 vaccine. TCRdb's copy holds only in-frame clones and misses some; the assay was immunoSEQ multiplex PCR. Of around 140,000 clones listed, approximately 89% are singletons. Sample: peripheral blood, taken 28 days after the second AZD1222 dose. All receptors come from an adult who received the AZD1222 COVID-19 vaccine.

CDR3 sequence reads: CASSVEMGPDTQYF. The DNA of the CDR3 is TGTGCCAGCAGCGTGGAGATGGGTCCAGATACGCAGTATTTT. This chain connects TRBV9 to TRBJ2-3; D is undetermined. Per germline, CDR1 SGDLS and CDR2 YYNGEE. This CDR3 is built from 14 residues. Trimming took off 2 bases at V and 4 bases at J, with 11 bases between the two ends.

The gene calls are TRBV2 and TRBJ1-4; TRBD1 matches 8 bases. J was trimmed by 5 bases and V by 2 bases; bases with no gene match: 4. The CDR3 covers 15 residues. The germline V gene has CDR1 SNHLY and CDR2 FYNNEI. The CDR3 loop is CASSERGQGNEKLFF. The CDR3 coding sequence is TGTGCCAGCAGTGAACGTGGACAGGGCAATGAAAAACTGTTTTTT.

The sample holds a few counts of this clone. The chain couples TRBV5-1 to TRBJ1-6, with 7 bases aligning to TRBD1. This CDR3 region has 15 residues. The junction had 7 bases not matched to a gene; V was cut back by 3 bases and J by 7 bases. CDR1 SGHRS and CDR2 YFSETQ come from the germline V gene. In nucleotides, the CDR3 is TGCGCCAGCAGCTACTCGACAGGGCGAAATTCACCCCTCCACTTT. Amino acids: CASSYSTGRNSPLHF.

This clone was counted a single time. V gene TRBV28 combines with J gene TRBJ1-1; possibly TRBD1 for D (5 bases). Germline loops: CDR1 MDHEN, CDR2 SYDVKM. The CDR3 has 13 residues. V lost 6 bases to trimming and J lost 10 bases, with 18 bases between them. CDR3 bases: TGTGCCAGCAGGCAGTCAGGGCTGGGGGGAGCTTTCTTT. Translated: CASRQSGLGGAFF.

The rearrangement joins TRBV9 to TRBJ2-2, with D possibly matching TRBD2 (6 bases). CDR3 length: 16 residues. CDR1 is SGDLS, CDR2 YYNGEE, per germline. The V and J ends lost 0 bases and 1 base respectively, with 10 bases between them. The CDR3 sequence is CASSVDAGKNTGELFF. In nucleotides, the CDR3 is TGTGCCAGCAGCGTAGATGCGGGAAAGAACACCGGGGAGCTGTTTTTT.

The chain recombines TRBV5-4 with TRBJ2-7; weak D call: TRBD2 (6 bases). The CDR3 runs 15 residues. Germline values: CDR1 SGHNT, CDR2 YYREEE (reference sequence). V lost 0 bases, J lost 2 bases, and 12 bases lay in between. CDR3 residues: CASSLGLADPYEQYF. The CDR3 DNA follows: TGTGCCAGCAGCTTGGGGTTAGCGGATCCCTACGAGCAGTACTTC.

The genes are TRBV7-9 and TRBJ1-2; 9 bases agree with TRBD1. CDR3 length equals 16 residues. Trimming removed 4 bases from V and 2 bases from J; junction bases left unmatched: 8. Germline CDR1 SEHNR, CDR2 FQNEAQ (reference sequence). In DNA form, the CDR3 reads TGTGCCAGCAGCTCCGGACAGGGGACGTGGAACTATGGCTACACCTTC. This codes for CASSSGQGTWNYGYTF.

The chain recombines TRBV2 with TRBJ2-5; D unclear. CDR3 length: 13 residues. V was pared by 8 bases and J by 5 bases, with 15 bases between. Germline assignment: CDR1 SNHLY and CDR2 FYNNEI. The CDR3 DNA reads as TGTGCCAGCCACCTGATTGGCGTTGAGACCCAGTACTTC. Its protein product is CASHLIGVETQYF. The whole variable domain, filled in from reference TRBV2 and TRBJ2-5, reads EPEVTQTPSHQVTQMGQEVILRCVPISNHLYFYWYRQILGQKVEFLVSFYNNEISEKSEIFDDQFSVERPDGSNFTLKIRSTKLEDSAMYFCASHLIGVETQYFGPGTRLLVL.

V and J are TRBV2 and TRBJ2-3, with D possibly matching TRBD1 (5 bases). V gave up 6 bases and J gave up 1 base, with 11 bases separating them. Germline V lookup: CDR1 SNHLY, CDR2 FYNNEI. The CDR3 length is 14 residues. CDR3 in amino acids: CASRPRAGTDTQYF. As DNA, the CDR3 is TGTGCCAGCAGGCCCAGGGCTGGCACAGATACGCAGTATTTT.

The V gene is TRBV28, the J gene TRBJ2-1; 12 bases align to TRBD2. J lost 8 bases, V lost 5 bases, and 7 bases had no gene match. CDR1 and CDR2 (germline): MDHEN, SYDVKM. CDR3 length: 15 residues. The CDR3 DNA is TGTGCCAGCAGTCCCCCTAGCGGGAGGGTATATGAGCAGTTCTTC. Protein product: CASSPPSGRVYEQFF.

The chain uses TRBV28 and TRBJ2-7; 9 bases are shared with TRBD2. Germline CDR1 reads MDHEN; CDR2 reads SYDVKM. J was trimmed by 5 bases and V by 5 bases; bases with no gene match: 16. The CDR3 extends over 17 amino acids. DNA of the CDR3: TGTGCCAGCAGTAAACTCCTACTTAGCGGGAGTGCCCACGAGCAGTACTTC. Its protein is CASSKLLLSGSAHEQYF. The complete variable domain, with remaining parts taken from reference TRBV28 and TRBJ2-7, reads DVKVTQSSRYLVKRTGEKVFLECVQDMDHENMFWYRQDPGLGLRLIYFSYDVKMKEKGDIPEGYSVSREKKERFSLILESASTNQTSMYLCASSKLLLSGSAHEQYFGPGTRLTVT.

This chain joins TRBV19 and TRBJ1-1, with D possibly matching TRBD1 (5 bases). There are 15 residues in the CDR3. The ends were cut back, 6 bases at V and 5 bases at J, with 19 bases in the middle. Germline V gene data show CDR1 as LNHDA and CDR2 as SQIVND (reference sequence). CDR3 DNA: TGTGCCAGTAGCTCTCTCGACAGCGGGGGTACTGAAGCTTTCTTT. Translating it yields CASSSLDSGGTEAFF.

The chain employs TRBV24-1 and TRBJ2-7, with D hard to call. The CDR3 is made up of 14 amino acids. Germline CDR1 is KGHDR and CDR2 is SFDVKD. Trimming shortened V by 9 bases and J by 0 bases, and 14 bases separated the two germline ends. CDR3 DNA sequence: TGTGCCACCCCGCGCGCGGCTAACTCCTACGAGCAGTACTTC. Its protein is CATPRAANSYEQYF.

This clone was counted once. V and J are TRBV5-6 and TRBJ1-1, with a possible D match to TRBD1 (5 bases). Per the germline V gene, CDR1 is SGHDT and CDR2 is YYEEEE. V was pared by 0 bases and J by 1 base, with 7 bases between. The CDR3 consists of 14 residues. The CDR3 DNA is TGTGCCAGCAGCTTGGCGGGGGGGAACACTGAAGCTTTCTTT. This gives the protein CASSLAGGNTEAFF.

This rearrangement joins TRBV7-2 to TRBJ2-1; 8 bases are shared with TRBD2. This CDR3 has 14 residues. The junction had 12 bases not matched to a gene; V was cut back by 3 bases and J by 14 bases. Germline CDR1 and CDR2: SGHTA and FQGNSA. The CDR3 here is CASSLGGQREIKFF. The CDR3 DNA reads TGTGCCAGCAGCTTGGGGGGTCAGCGGGAGATCAAGTTCTTC.

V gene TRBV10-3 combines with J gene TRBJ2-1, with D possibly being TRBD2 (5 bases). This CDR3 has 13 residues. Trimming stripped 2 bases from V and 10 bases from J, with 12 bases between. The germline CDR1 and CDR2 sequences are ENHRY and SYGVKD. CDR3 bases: TGTGCCATCAGTGAGACTAGTCTCGGCGAGCAGTTCTTC. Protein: CAISETSLGEQFF.